These 23 T cell receptor beta chains share one sample of origin, sequenced in a study of graft-versus-host responses after intestinal transplantation. Repertoires were generated with immunoSEQ multiplex PCR, while TCRdb's copy carries only in-frame clones and drops some. The sample records under 20,000 clones, 90% being singletons. The input for sequencing was PBMCs, taken around 350 days after transplant. The origin of the receptors is a human patient who received an intestinal transplant, so some T cells may come from the graft donor.

CDR3 sequence (DNA): TGTGCCAGCAGTTGGGCCAAGAGCCATCAGCCCCAGCATTTT. Protein: CASSWAKSHQPQHF. The chain recombines TRBV28 with TRBJ1-5; no clear D. Germline-derived CDR1 and CDR2 are MDHEN and SYDVKM. Trimming stripped 4 bases from V and 5 bases from J, with 12 bases between. The length of the CDR3 is 14 residues.

The gene calls are TRBV28 and TRBJ1-4, with no clear D. This CDR3 region has 16 residues. Germline-derived CDR1 and CDR2 are MDHEN and SYDVKM. V was shortened by 6 bases and J by 0 bases, with 14 bases between the two germline ends. The CDR3 DNA reads as TGTGCCAGCAGCCTTCTAGCCGTCACAACTAATGAAAAACTGTTTTTT. Its protein is CASSLLAVTTNEKLFF. Full variable domain (missing parts from reference TRBV28 and TRBJ1-4): DVKVTQSSRYLVKRTGEKVFLECVQDMDHENMFWYRQDPGLGLRLIYFSYDVKMKEKGDIPEGYSVSREKKERFSLILESASTNQTSMYLCASSLLAVTTNEKLFFGSGTQLSVL.

V and J are TRBV7-3 and TRBJ2-3; either TRBD1 or TRBD2 may fit D (5 bases each). The CDR3 contains 16 residues. Trimming removed 5 bases at V and 4 bases at J, with 19 bases between. Per germline, CDR1 SGHTA and CDR2 FQGTGA. This chain's CDR3 is CASSRLAGSLADTQYF. DNA for the CDR3: TGTGCCAGCAGCCGATTAGCAGGGAGTCTCGCAGATACGCAGTATTTT.

CDR3 protein: CASSQAQGQGNYGYTF. CDR3 DNA sequence: TGCGCCAGCAGCCAAGCCCAGGGACAGGGAAACTATGGCTACACCTTC. V and J are TRBV4-1 and TRBJ1-2, with 9 bases matching TRBD1. This CDR3 contains 16 residues. V dropped 1 base and J dropped 2; count of bases not matched to a gene: 5. In germline, CDR1 is MGHRA, CDR2 YSYEKL.

This chain connects TRBV6-5 to TRBJ1-1; the match to TRBD1 covers 8 bases. CDR1 is MNHEY, CDR2 SVGAGI, per germline. The CDR3 has 14 amino acids. Trimming removed 5 bases from V and 1 base from J; junction bases left unmatched: 3. Here the CDR3 reads CASSTQGGNTEAFF. CDR3 DNA sequence: TGTGCCAGCAGTACACAGGGGGGGAACACTGAAGCTTTCTTT.

V usage is TRBV7-2 and J usage is TRBJ1-1; perhaps TRBD1 as D (6 bases). This CDR3 region has 15 residues. V lost 3 bases, J lost 0 bases, and 11 bases lay in between. CDR1 is SGHTA, CDR2 FQGNSA, per germline. The CDR3 protein is CASSFGGRLNTEAFF. Written as DNA, the CDR3 is TGTGCCAGCAGCTTTGGGGGGCGGCTGAACACTGAAGCTTTCTTT.

The chain uses TRBV28 and TRBJ2-7; perhaps TRBD1 as D (6 bases). Germline-derived CDR1 and CDR2 are MDHEN and SYDVKM. V was trimmed by 3 bases and J by 2 bases, leaving 20 bases between them. The CDR3 loop spans 17 amino acids. CDR3 loop: CASSFHLRDIGAYEQYF. CDR3 sequence (DNA): TGTGCCAGCAGTTTTCACCTCCGGGACATAGGGGCCTACGAGCAGTACTTC.

About this clone itself: This same CDR3 is encoded by further DNA sequences in the sample. This rearrangement joins TRBV5-8 to TRBJ2-1, with D perhaps TRBD2 (6 bases). V lost 0 bases to trimming and J lost 2 bases, with 15 bases between them. Looked up from germline, CDR1 is SGHTS and CDR2 is YDEGEE. The CDR3 consists of 17 residues. The CDR3 is CASSLEGPAGPYNEQFF. In DNA form, the CDR3 reads TGTGCCAGCAGCTTGGAGGGTCCGGCGGGGCCCTACAATGAGCAGTTCTTC.

This clone was seen once. The V and J genes are TRBV10-2 and TRBJ2-1, with 8 bases fitting TRBD2. The CDR3 covers 14 residues. CDR1 and CDR2 (germline): WSHSY, SAAADI. The junction had 6 bases not matched to a gene; V was cut back by 6 bases and J by 5 bases. CDR3 nucleotide sequence: TGCGCCAGCAGGGACTGGACTAGCAACAATGAGCAGTTCTTC. This sequence encodes CASRDWTSNNEQFF.

This chain's CDR3 is CAISERGGGTDTQYF. The CDR3 region has the DNA TGTGCCATCAGTGAGAGGGGGGGAGGAACAGATACGCAGTATTTT. J is TRBJ2-3 and V is TRBV10-3, with D perhaps matching TRBD2 (7 bases). The V gene lost 2 bases and the J gene lost 3 bases, with 12 bases spanning the gap. The CDR3 sequence is 15 residues long. Germline CDR1 reads ENHRY; CDR2 reads SYGVKD.

Of note for this clone: The sample carries other DNA sequences with the same CDR3. V usage is TRBV5-1 and J usage is TRBJ2-3, with 9 bases lining up with TRBD2. The CDR3 is 17 residues long. With V trimmed by 0 bases and J by 3 bases, 8 bases remained unmatched. Germline lookup yields CDR1 SGHRS and CDR2 YFSETQ. Written as DNA, the CDR3 is TGCGCCAGCAGCTTGGAATTAGCGGGAGTGGGTACAGATACGCAGTATTTT. Amino acids: CASSLELAGVGTDTQYF.

The chain is built from TRBV11-2 and TRBJ2-2; no firm D call. This CDR3 contains 11 residues. With 8 bases removed from V and 5 bases from J, the gap between germline ends came to 6 bases. Germline V CDR1 and CDR2: SGHAT, FQNNGV. The CDR3 region is CASADTGELFF. CDR3 in DNA: TGTGCCAGCGCAGATACCGGGGAGCTGTTTTTT.

The chain joins TRBV6-6 to TRBJ1-2; weak D call: TRBD1 (6 bases). CDR1 MNHNY and CDR2 SVGAGI come from the germline V gene (reference sequence). CDR3 length: 13 amino acids. Between the trimmed V and J ends, which lost 6 bases and 2 bases, there was a span of 10 bases. The CDR3 DNA reads TGTGCCAGCAGCATAGGGGGGAACTATGGCTACACCTTC. Its protein product is CASSIGGNYGYTF.

The V gene is TRBV28, the J gene TRBJ1-2, with a tentative D call TRBD1 (6 bases). Deletions cut 6 bases from V and 5 bases from J, with 13 bases between. Per germline, CDR1 MDHEN and CDR2 SYDVKM. CDR3 length: 13 amino acids. CDR3 nucleotides: TGTGCCAGCAGGTTACAGGGAAGGTATGGCTACACCTTC. This codes for CASRLQGRYGYTF.

V and J are TRBV5-1 and TRBJ2-1; 8 bases are a match to TRBD2. After removal of 4 bases from V and 0 bases from J, the junction contained 0 bases not matched to a gene. CDR3 length equals 14 residues. The germline V gene has CDR1 SGHRS and CDR2 YFSETQ. The CDR3 nucleotides read TGCGCCAGCAGCAGCGGGAGCTCCTACAATGAGCAGTTCTTC. This translates into CASSSGSSYNEQFF.

This clone has a single count. V gene TRBV6-1 combines with J gene TRBJ1-1; tentatively, D is TRBD1 (5 bases). Trimming took 8 bases from V and 5 from J, leaving 9 bases between them. CDR1 and CDR2 (germline): MNHNS, SASEGT. The CDR3 runs to 11 residues. Written as DNA, the CDR3 is TGTGCCAGCGGGGGAGGAACTGAAGCTTTCTTT. This encodes CASGGGTEAFF.

The V gene is TRBV11-2, the J gene TRBJ1-2; D call uncertain. Deletions cut 5 bases from V and 8 bases from J, with 12 bases between. The CDR3 sequence is 12 residues long. Per germline, CDR1 SGHAT and CDR2 FQNNGV. As DNA, the CDR3 is TGTGCCAGCAGCCACGGATTGGAAGGCTACACCTTC. This gives the protein CASSHGLEGYTF.

The V call is TRBV19, the J call TRBJ1-5; D possibly corresponds to TRBD1 (5 bases). V lost 3 bases, J lost 2 bases, and 14 bases lay in between. Germline CDR1 and CDR2: LNHDA and SQIVND (reference sequence). CDR3 size: 16 residues. CDR3 coding DNA: TGTGCCAGTAGTATTCTCAGGGTTAGCGGCAATCAGCCCCAGCATTTT. This sequence encodes CASSILRVSGNQPQHF.

The chain recombines TRBV10-3 with TRBJ1-4; weak D call: TRBD1 (5 bases). The length of the CDR3 is 13 residues. Between the trimmed V and J ends, which lost 8 bases and 8 bases, there was a span of 15 bases. The germline V gene has CDR1 ENHRY and CDR2 SYGVKD. The CDR3 DNA is TGTGCCATCCCCGGGGGGGTAGGCGAAAAACTGTTTTTT. It encodes CAIPGGVGEKLFF.

V gene TRBV11-3 combines with J gene TRBJ2-5, with D maybe TRBD1 (5 bases). Germline CDR1 reads SGHNT; CDR2 reads YENEEA. The CDR3 totals 13 residues. Trimming stripped 3 bases from V and 5 bases from J, with 10 bases between. CDR3 protein: CASSFSGKETQYF. The CDR3, as DNA: TGTGCCAGCAGCTTCTCAGGGAAGGAGACCCAGTACTTC.

The chain combines TRBV5-6 with TRBJ1-6, with D hard to call. CDR3 size: 15 residues. V was trimmed by 4 bases and J by 0 bases, leaving 8 bases between them. Germline V CDR1 and CDR2: SGHDT, YYEEEE. The CDR3 loop reads CASSRPSSYNSPLHF. The CDR3 coding sequence is TGTGCCAGCAGCCGACCCAGCTCCTATAATTCACCCCTCCACTTT.

This clone is a singleton in its sample. This chain links TRBV15 with TRBJ2-1; no firm D call. The CDR3 runs 13 residues. Germline values: CDR1 LNHNV, CDR2 YYDKDF (reference sequence). Deletions cut 0 bases from V and 8 bases from J, with 8 bases between. CDR3 sequence: CATSRDLTYEQFF. DNA of the CDR3: TGTGCCACCAGCAGAGATTTAACGTATGAGCAGTTCTTC. Using reference TRBV15 and TRBJ2-1 for the parts outside the CDR3, the full variable domain is DAMVIQNPRYQVTQFGKPVTLSCSQTLNHNVMYWYQQKSSQAPKLLFHYYDKDFNNEADTPDNFQSRRPNTSFCFLDIRSPGLGDTAMYLCATSRDLTYEQFFGPGTRLTVL.

The sample holds a few counts of this clone. This sequence joins TRBV7-3 and TRBJ2-7, with 10 bases matching TRBD2. The CDR3 runs to 16 residues. Trimming cost V 2 bases and J 6 bases; bases outside gene matches: 10. Germline V gene lookup returns CDR1 SGHTA and CDR2 FQGTGA. CDR3 sequence reads: CASSLFGSGGLSEQYF. The CDR3 bases are TGTGCCAGCAGCTTATTCGGTAGCGGGGGGCTCTCCGAGCAGTACTTC.